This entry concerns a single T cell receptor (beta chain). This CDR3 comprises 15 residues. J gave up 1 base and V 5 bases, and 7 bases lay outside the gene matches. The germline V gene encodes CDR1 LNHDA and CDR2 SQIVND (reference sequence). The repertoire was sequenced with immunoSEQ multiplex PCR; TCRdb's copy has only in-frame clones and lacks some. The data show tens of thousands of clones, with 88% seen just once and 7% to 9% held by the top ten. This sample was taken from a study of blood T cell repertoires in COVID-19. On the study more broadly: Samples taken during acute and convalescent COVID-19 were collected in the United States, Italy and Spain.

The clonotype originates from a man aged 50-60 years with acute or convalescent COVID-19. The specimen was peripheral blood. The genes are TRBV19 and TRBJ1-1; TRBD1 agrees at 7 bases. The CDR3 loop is CASSDSDRTNTEAFF. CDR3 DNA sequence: TGTGCCAGTAGTGATTCGGACAGGACGAACACTGAAGCTTTCTTT. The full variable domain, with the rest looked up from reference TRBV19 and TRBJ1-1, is DGGITQSPKYLFRKEGQNVTLSCEQNLNHDAMYWYRQDPGQGLRLIYYSQIVNDFQKGDIAEGYSVSREKKESFPLTVTSAQKNPTAFYLCASSDSDRTNTEAFFGQGTRLTVV.